This T cell receptor beta chain came from a study of blood T cell repertoires in COVID-19. As for the study in general: Samples taken during acute and convalescent COVID-19 were collected in the United States, Italy and Spain.

In the study's own analysis: Amplification of reference gene primers provided the estimated nucleated cell counts. Generated by immunoSEQ multiplex PCR, the TCRdb table keeps only in-frame clones and is missing some. V, J and clone size reflect that table, while D and trimming were determined from the DNA. The data contain hundreds of thousands of clones, more than 70% of them singletons. Enrolled through a virtual design, the participants were between about 18 and 100 years of age and came from some 26 US areas. This CDR3 has 14 residues. V was pared by 5 bases and J by 5 bases, with 15 bases between. Per germline, CDR1 SGHTA and CDR2 FQGTGA.

The chain has TRBV7-3 and TRBJ1-1; D gene unclear. The sequenced sample was PBMCs or T cells enriched from blood (not recorded which). The receptor was derived from a man aged 25-40 years with acute COVID-19. The CDR3 region is CASSPGVVSTEAFF. In nucleotides, the CDR3 is TGTGCCAGCAGCCCCGGGGTTGTCTCGACTGAAGCTTTCTTT.